This TCR beta chain is drawn from a study of blood T cell repertoires in COVID-19. The overall study: PBMCs, B-cell-depleted T cells, or T cells were the source of the cDNA or gDNA that made up the material.

V was shortened by 3 bases and J by 1 base, with 19 bases between the two germline ends. The CDR3 spans 17 residues. Germline V gene data show CDR1 as LGHNA and CDR2 as YNFKEQ. This clone was counted once. Source study methods: The authors estimated nucleated cell counts from reference gene primer amplification. Assay: immunoSEQ multiplex PCR; the TCRdb copy retains only in-frame clones and omits some. V and J calls and clone size are copied from that table; D and trimming were computed from the DNA. The sample yields about 55,000 clones, roughly 90% seen once. Sequences were obtained from peripheral blood. The receptor was isolated from a man between 60 and 75 years old with active COVID-19. The chain links TRBV4-2 to TRBJ2-7; possibly TRBD2 for D (5 bases). CDR3 sequence: CASSQAMGGRGSYEQYF. The CDR3 nucleotides are TGTGCCAGCAGCCAGGCAATGGGTGGGAGAGGGTCCTACGAGCAGTACTTC.